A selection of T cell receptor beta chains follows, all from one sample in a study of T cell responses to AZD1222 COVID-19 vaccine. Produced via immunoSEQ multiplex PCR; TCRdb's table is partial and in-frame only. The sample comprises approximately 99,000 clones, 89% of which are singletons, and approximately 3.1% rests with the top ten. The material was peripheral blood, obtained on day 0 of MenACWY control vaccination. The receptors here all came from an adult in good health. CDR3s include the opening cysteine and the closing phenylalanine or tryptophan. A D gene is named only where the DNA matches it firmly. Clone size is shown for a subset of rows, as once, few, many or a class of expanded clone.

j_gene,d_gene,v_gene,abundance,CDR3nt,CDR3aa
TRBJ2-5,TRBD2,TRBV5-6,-,TGTGCCAGCAGCTTCAAAGGCCTAGCGGACTACCAAGAGACCCAGTACTTC,CASSFKGLADYQETQYF
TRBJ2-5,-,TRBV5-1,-,TGCGCCAGCAGGGATAATTCCAGGGGAGCGGGGCCCCAGTACTTC,CASRDNSRGAGPQYF
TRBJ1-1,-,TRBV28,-,TGTGCCAGCAGTTCCCGATCTGGGCCTGTGAACACTGAAGCTTTCTTT,CASSSRSGPVNTEAFF
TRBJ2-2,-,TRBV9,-,TGTGCCAGCAGCGTAGGAAACACCGGGGAGCTGTTTTTT,CASSVGNTGELFF
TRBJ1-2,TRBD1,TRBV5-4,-,TGTGCCAGCAGCTTACAGGGGTCAGCATATGGCTACACCTTC,CASSLQGSAYGYTF
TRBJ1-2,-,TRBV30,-,TGTGCCTGGAGGCCCGAGGGGATCGGCTATGGCTACACCTTC,CAWRPEGIGYGYTF
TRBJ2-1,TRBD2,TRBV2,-,TGTGCCAGCACCATGGGAGCGGGGTTCTACAATGAGCAGTTCTTC,CASTMGAGFYNEQFF
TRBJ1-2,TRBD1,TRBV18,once,TGTGCCAGCAAACAGGCGGCAGGGGGCGATTATGGCTACACCTTC,CASKQAAGGDYGYTF
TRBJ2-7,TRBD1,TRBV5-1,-,TGCGCCAGCAGCTTGGTACCCTCGGGGACAGACCCTACCGAGCAGTACTTC,CASSLVPSGTDPTEQYF
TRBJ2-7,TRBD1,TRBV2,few,TGTGCCAGCAAGGGGCAGGGGGCAGGGGAGCAGTACTTC,CASKGQGAGEQYF
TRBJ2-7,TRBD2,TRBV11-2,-,TGTGCCAGCAGCCGCAACCTGGGGGGGGCCTACGAGCAGTACTTC,CASSRNLGGAYEQYF
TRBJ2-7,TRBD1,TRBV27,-,TGTGCCAGCAGTTCCGCCGCCGGGACAGGGGACCACGAGCAGTACTTC,CASSSAAGTGDHEQYF
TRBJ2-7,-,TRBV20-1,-,TGCAGTGCTAGTGTTATCCGGGTATACGAGCAGTACTTC,CSASVIRVYEQYF
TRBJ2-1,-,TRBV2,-,TGTGCCAGCAGTGACCCCAGGTGGGGGGCTAACAATGAGCAGTTCTTC,CASSDPRWGANNEQFF